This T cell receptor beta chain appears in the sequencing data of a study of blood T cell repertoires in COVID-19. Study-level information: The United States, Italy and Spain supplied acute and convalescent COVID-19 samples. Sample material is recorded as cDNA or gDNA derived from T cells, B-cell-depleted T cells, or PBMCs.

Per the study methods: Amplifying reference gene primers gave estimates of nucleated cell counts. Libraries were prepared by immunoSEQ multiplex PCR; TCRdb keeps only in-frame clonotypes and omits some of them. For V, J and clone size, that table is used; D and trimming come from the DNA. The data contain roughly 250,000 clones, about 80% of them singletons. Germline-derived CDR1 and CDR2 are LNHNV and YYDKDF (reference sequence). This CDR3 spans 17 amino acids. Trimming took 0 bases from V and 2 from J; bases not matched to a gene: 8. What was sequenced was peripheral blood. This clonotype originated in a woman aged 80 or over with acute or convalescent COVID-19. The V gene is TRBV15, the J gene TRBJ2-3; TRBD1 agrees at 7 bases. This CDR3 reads CATSRDTRGGDTDTQYF. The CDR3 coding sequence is TGTGCCACCAGCAGAGATACAAGAGGGGGCGACACAGATACGCAGTATTTT.